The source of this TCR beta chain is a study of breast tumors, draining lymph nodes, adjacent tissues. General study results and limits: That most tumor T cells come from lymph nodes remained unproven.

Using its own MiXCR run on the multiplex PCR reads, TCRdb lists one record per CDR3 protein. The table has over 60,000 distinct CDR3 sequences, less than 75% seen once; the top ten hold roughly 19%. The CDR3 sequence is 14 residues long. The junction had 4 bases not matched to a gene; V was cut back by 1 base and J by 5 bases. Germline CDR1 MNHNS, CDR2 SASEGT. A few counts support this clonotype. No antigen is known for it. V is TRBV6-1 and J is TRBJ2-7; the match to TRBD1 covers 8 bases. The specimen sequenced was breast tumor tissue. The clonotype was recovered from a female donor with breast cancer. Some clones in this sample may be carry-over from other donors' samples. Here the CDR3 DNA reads TGTGCCAGCAGTGAAGGGACAGGGCTCAACGAGCAGTACTTC. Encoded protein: CASSEGTGLNEQYF.